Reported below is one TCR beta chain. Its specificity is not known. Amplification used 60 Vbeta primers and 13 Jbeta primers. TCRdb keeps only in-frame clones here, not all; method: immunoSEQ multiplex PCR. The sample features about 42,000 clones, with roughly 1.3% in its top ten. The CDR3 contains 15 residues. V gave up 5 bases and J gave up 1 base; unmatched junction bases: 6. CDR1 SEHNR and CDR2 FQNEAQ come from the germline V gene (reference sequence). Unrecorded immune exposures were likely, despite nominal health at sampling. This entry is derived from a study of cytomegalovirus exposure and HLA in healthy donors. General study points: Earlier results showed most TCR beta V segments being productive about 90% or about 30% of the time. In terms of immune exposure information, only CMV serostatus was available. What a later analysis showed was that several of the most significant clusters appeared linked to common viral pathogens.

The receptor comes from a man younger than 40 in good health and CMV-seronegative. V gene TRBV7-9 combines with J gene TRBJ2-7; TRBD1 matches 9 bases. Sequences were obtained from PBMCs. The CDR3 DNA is TGTGCCAGCAGCGCCCCGGGACAGGGATCCTACGAGCAGTACTTC. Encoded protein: CASSAPGQGSYEQYF.